A selection of T cell receptor beta chains follows, all from one sample in a study of cytomegalovirus exposure and HLA in healthy donors. The table came from immunoSEQ multiplex PCR; TCRdb's copy has only in-frame clones and leaves some out. Of some 130,000 clones in the sample, about 80% were seen once. The specimen was PBMCs. These receptors were taken from a man younger than 45 in good health and CMV-seronegative. CDR3s include the opening cysteine and the closing phenylalanine or tryptophan. A D gene is named only where the DNA matches it firmly. Where a row states a size, it is once, few, many or the class of an expanded clone; other rows omit it.

NA	TRBV13	NA	TRBJ1-2	TGTGCCAGCAGCCAGGACAGCTATGGCTACACCTTC	CASSQDSYGYTF
NA	TRBV18	TRBD1	TRBJ2-5	TGTGCCAGCTCACGGGGACAGGAAATTATAGAGACCCAGTACTTC	CASSRGQEIIETQYF
once	TRBV7-9	NA	TRBJ1-1	TGTGCCAGCCGAGAGATGAACACTGAAGCTTTCTTT	CASREMNTEAFF
few	TRBV28	TRBD1	TRBJ2-1	TGTGCCAGCAGTTTACAGAACAGGGGCAATGAGCAGTTCTTC	CASSLQNRGNEQFF
NA	TRBV28	TRBD2	TRBJ2-3	TGTGCCAGCAGGCCCGGACTAGCGGGAGCCACAGATACGCAGTATTTT	CASRPGLAGATDTQYF
NA	TRBV5-1	NA	TRBJ2-1	TGCGCCAGCAGCTTGGTTCCAGGGGTTGGCAATGAGCAGTTCTTC	CASSLVPGVGNEQFF
NA	TRBV19	NA	TRBJ1-5	TGTGCCAGCCACCCCGGGGGGACGGGCCAGCCCCAGCATTTT	CASHPGGTGQPQHF
once	TRBV18	NA	TRBJ1-1	TGTGCCAGCTCACCAGACAGCGTCGGCACTGAAGCTTTCTTT	CASSPDSVGTEAFF
NA	TRBV4-1	TRBD1	TRBJ1-6	TGCGCCAGCAGCCAAGTGACAGGGCGGACTAATTCACCCCTCCACTTT	CASSQVTGRTNSPLHF
NA	TRBV2	TRBD2	TRBJ2-3	TGTGCCAGCAGCGAAGGGAGGCGTAGGACTAGCGGGTTCTCAGATACGCAGTATTTT	CASSEGRRRTSGFSDTQYF
NA	TRBV7-8	NA	TRBJ2-7	TGTGCCAGCAGCTTAGGGGGCAACTACGAGCAGTACTTC	CASSLGGNYEQYF
NA	TRBV19	TRBD2	TRBJ2-5	TGTGCCAGTAGTAAGGCAGGGAGGGGCCAAGAGACCCAGTACTTC	CASSKAGRGQETQYF
NA	TRBV7-2	TRBD1	TRBJ2-2	TGTGCCAGCAGCTCGGACAGGGATGCCGGGGAGCTGTTTTTT	CASSSDRDAGELFF
NA	TRBV27	NA	TRBJ1-2	TGTGCCAGCAGTTTTTCAGGGGCGAGCCATGGCTACACCTTC	CASSFSGASHGYTF
NA	TRBV4-3	TRBD1	TRBJ2-5	TGCGCCAGTACTTCACACCGGGACAGAAGTCAAGAGACCCAGTACTTC	CASTSHRDRSQETQYF
once	TRBV6-4	NA	TRBJ1-1	TGTGCCAGCAGTGACTCGCGGAGCGGAAAACCAGAAGCTTTCTTT	CASSDSRSGKPEAFF
NA	TRBV6-1	TRBD1	TRBJ1-4	TGTGCCAGCAGTGAAGCCGGCGGAGGGGGCTGGGAAAAACTGTTTTTT	CASSEAGGGGWEKLFF
NA	TRBV18	TRBD1	TRBJ1-4	TGTGCCAGCTCAGCGTTACAGGGGGTTAATGAAAAACTGTTTTTT	CASSALQGVNEKLFF
NA	TRBV7-2	TRBD2	TRBJ2-1	TGTGCCAGCAGCCTCGGGAGGTCCCTGGCGAATGAGCAGTTCTTC	CASSLGRSLANEQFF
NA	TRBV29-1	TRBD2	TRBJ2-1	TGCAGCGTGGATGGTAGCGGGAGATATGAGCAGTTCTTC	CSVDGSGRYEQFF
once	TRBV7-8	TRBD1	TRBJ1-1	TGTGCCAGCAGCTCGCGGCTAGGGGGCAACACTGAAGCTTTCTTT	CASSSRLGGNTEAFF
NA	TRBV27	NA	TRBJ2-1	TGTGCCAGCAGCTCGACTAGATGGTCCTCCAATGAGCAGTTCTTC	CASSSTRWSSNEQFF
NA	TRBV18	TRBD1	TRBJ2-7	TGTGCCAGCCGGGACAGGTCTGGCTCCTACGAGCAGTACTTC	CASRDRSGSYEQYF
NA	TRBV7-8	TRBD1	TRBJ2-5	TGTGCCAGCAGCCCTTCCGACAGGGGGCCCAAAGAGACCCAGTACTTC	CASSPSDRGPKETQYF
NA	TRBV11-3	NA	TRBJ2-7	TGTGCCAGCAGCCCCGGCGGGGTGAGGTACGAGCAGTACTTC	CASSPGGVRYEQYF
NA	TRBV11-2	TRBD2	TRBJ2-5	TGTGCCAGCAGCTTAGGGAGCGGGAGGCACCAAGAGACCCAGTACTTC	CASSLGSGRHQETQYF
NA	TRBV18	TRBD1	TRBJ1-4	TGTGCCGGCACCCAGGGGGCGCGGACTAATGAAAAACTGTTTTTT	CAGTQGARTNEKLFF
NA	TRBV7-9	TRBD2	TRBJ2-7	TGTGCCAGCAGCTTAGCGGGACTATCCTACGAGCAGTACTTC	CASSLAGLSYEQYF
NA	TRBV28	TRBD2	TRBJ2-3	TGTGCCAGCAGTCTTCGACTAGCAGGAGGGGATACGCAGTATTTT	CASSLRLAGGDTQYF
NA	TRBV7-2	TRBD2	TRBJ2-7	TGTGCCAGCAGCCCCCAAAGCGGGGGCAACTACGAGCAGTACTTC	CASSPQSGGNYEQYF
NA	TRBV30	NA	TRBJ1-3	TGTGCCTGGAGCGGGGGTGGAAACACCATATATTTT	CAWSGGGNTIYF
NA	TRBV27	NA	TRBJ2-1	TGTGCCAGCAGCTCGGGGTACAATGAGCAGTTCTTC	CASSSGYNEQFF
NA	TRBV6-1	NA	TRBJ2-5	TGTGCCAGCAGTGAACCCGGGAGCCCCGCGACCCAGTACTTC	CASSEPGSPATQYF
NA	TRBV4-1	TRBD2	TRBJ2-1	TGCGCCAGCAGCCAAATACTGGGACTAGCGGGAGGGCTATCCTACAATGAGCAGTTCTTC	CASSQILGLAGGLSYNEQFF
NA	TRBV6-1	TRBD1	TRBJ1-5	TGTGCCAGCAGTGCCACAGGGGGCGGGCAGCCCCAGCATTTT	CASSATGGGQPQHF
once	TRBV5-1	TRBD2	TRBJ2-7	TGCGCCAGCAGCCTAGGGACTAGCGGGAGCTACGAGCAGTACTTC	CASSLGTSGSYEQYF
NA	TRBV5-6	TRBD2	TRBJ2-3	TGTGCCAGCAGCTTGCGGACTAGCGGGTCCGATACGCAGTATTTT	CASSLRTSGSDTQYF
NA	TRBV19	NA	TRBJ2-1	TGTGCCAGTAGTATCGTAGCGAACTCCTACAATGAGCAGTTCTTC	CASSIVANSYNEQFF
NA	TRBV2	TRBD1	TRBJ1-3	TGTGCCAGCACCCGGGACAGCCTGAACTCTGGAAACACCATATATTTT	CASTRDSLNSGNTIYF
NA	TRBV5-1	NA	TRBJ1-1	TGCGCCAGCAGCTTGGACAGGGACGTCACTGAAGCTTTCTTT	CASSLDRDVTEAFF
once	TRBV13	NA	TRBJ2-7	TGTGCCAGCAGCTCATTGACAGGACCCCCCTACGAGCAGTACTTC	CASSSLTGPPYEQYF
few	TRBV5-1	TRBD2	TRBJ2-1	TGCGCCAGCAGCTTAGCGGGAGTCGGAATGAATGAGCAGTTCTTC	CASSLAGVGMNEQFF